The clone carrying this TCR beta chain was seen a few times. Its antigen is unidentified. The V end lost 2 bases, the J end lost 7 bases, and 15 bases lay between the germline ends. The CDR3 has 15 residues. Germline CDR1 reads MNHEY; CDR2 reads SVGAGI. The sample originates from a study of identical twins. Template switching created a universal primer site, and the cDNA included unique molecular identifiers. One entry per CDR3 protein, called by TCRdb with MiXCR from the 5' RACE reads. The sample has roughly 250,000 distinct CDR3 sequences, around 15% seen once. The study's findings and limits: Insertions ran lower in abundant cord blood beta clonotypes, though not in memory repertoires. Beta out-of-frame sequences displayed a weaker excess of sharing between twins.

The sequenced material came from memory (CD45RO+) T cells sorted from blood. The chain links TRBV6-5 to TRBJ1-5, with a possible D match to TRBD1 (5 bases). This sequence originates from a young woman in good health. CDR3 coding DNA: TGTGCCAGCAGTTACCAAGTCAGGGCCGGACAGCCCCAGCATTTT. It translates to CASSYQVRAGQPQHF.